Listed below are T cell receptor beta chains from one sample, sequenced in a study of T cells in Graves' hyperthyroidism and ophthalmopathy. In TCRdb, the multiplex PCR reads were re-called with MiXCR into one record per CDR3 protein. The sample yields approximately 250,000 distinct CDR3 sequences, around 24% seen once. The sequencing sample was made of blood. The receptors stem from a woman between 40 and 50 years old with Graves' ophthalmopathy. The conserved cysteine and the conserved F or W are not part of the CDR3 here.

>TRBV6-1
ASMAGDFSNQPQH
>TRBV6-1
ASSRTGYNDGYT
>TRBV7-8
ASSQDRHGELF
>TRBV19
ASSIGAQGAGYT
>TRBV4-1
ASSRGAGTGFDGYT
>TRBV28
ASGTGERGYT
>TRBV6-1
ASSEAAPEAF
>TRBV20-1
SASPPSGQETQY
>TRBV15
ATSGPAGAVGEQF
>TRBV6-6
ASRGPSAGDMNTEAF
>TRBV30
AWTTGTSGREQF
>TRBV12-3/TRBV12-4
ASSLSGGFGYT
>TRBV29-1
SVDEGAARY
>TRBV2
ASRDLEPPETQY
>TRBV18
TSSPFTLQMTNYGYT
>TRBV28
ASTPWRERYEQY
>TRBV12-3/TRBV12-4
ASSGLLGPGTEAF
>TRBV28
ASRTTGDWYEQY
>TRBV30
ACTTVVNTEAF
>TRBV7-9
ASSPRILAGETQY
>TRBV6-2/TRBV6-3
ASRTGPGNTIY
>TRBV28
ASHSQGQPQH
>TRBV20-1
SATPGNLESNEQY
>TRBV15
ATSRESMNTEAF
>TRBV9
ASSESTGPLRGQY
>TRBV19
ASSIARGEQY
>TRBV30
AWRGTTYTEAF
>TRBV7-9
ASSQGLLSYEQY
>TRBV7-2
ASSLMGSGGVLNYGYT
>TRBV11-2
ASSWGLGAGGETQY
>TRBV7-2
ASSLAEFETQY
>TRBV20-1
SAGGLAGVRETQY
>TRBV3-1
ASTPSSGNTEAF
>TRBV25-1
ASRRGADSSEAF
>TRBV4-1
ASSQEPGQGGPQH
>TRBV12-3/TRBV12-4
ASSLGGSGELF
>TRBV7-9
ASSSDGGGQGYT
>TRBV28
ASSPLAGERYEQY
>TRBV12-3/TRBV12-4
ASSFGRDFPLANTGELF
>TRBV15
ATSRDLLNRGGDEQY
>TRBV7-3
ASSLGMTGELF
>TRBV7-6
ASSSFSGLAAYEQY
>TRBV28
ASSLGLAGEARDEQY
>TRBV6-1
ASTPVGGKSYEQY
>TRBV20-1
SARFSRQGSGSRAEQY
>TRBV4-2
ASSPPLPGQGKGGYT
>TRBV12-5
ASGLQQGSQETQY
>TRBV9
ASSHRGAFTEAF